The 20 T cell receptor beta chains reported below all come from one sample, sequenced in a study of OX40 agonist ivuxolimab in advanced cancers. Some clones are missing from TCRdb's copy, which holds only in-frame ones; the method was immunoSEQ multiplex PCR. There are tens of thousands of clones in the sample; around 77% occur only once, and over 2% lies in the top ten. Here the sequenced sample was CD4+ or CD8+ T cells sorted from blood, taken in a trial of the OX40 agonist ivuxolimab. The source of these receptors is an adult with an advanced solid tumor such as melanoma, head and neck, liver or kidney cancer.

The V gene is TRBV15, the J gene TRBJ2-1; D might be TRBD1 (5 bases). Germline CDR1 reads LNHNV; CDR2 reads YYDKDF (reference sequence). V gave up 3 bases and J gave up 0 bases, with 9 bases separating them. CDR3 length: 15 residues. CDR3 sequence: CATSSDRGSYNEQFF. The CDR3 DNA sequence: TGTGCCACCAGCAGTGACAGAGGCTCCTACAATGAGCAGTTCTTC.

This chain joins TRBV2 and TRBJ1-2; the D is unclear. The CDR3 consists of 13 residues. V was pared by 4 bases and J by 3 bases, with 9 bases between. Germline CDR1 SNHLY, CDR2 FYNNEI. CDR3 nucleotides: TGTGCCAGCAGTGTAAGAGGCGACTATGGCTACACCTTC. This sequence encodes CASSVRGDYGYTF.

The chain's CDR3 is CAWSPRGVRAGNTIYF. The CDR3 DNA sequence: TGTGCCTGGAGTCCAAGGGGGGTCCGGGCTGGAAACACCATATATTTT. The V and J genes are TRBV30 and TRBJ1-3; the D gene is possibly TRBD1 (6 bases). Germline V gene data show CDR1 as GTSNPN and CDR2 as SVGIG (reference sequence). V was cut by 2 bases and J by 2 bases, with 16 bases left in between. The CDR3 is made up of 16 amino acids. The complete variable domain, with remaining parts taken from reference TRBV30 and TRBJ1-3, reads SQTIHQWPATLVQPVGSPLSLECTVEGTSNPNLYWYRQAAGRGLQLLFYSVGIGQISSEVPQNLSASRPQDRQFILSSKKLLLSDSGFYLCAWSPRGVRAGNTIYFGEGSWLTVV.

The CDR3, as DNA: TGTGCCAGCAGCCAAGTGGGCGCTACGGTGGAGACCCAGTACTTC. It codes for CASSQVGATVETQYF. V gene TRBV14 combines with J gene TRBJ2-5; no reliable D call. The V end was cut by 1 base, the J end by 5 bases, with 14 bases between. The CDR3 has 15 residues. Germline loops: CDR1 SGHDN, CDR2 FVKESK.

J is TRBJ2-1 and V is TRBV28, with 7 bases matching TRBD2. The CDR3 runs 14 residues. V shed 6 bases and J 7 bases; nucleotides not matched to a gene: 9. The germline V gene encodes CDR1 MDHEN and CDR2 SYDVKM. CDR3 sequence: CASRSSGHLNEQFF. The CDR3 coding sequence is TGTGCCAGCAGATCTAGCGGCCACTTGAATGAGCAGTTCTTC.

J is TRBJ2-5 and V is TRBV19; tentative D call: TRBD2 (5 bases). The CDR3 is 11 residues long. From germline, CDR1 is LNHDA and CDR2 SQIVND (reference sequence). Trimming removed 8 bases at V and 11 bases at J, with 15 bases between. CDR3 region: CASRGMGEQYF. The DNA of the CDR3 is TGTGCCAGTCGAGGGATGGGTGAGCAGTACTTC.

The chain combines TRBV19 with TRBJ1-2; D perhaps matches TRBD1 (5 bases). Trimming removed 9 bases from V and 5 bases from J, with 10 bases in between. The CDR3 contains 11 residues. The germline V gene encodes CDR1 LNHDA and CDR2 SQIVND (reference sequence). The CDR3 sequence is CASSTGYGYTF. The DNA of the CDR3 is TGTGCCAGCTCTACAGGTTATGGCTACACCTTC.

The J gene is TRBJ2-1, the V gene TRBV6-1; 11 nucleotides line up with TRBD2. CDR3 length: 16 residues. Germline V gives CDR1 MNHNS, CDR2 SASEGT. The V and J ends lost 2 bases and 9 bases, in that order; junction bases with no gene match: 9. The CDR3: CASSERRLAGRGEQFF. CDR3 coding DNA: TGTGCCAGCAGTGAACGGAGACTAGCGGGAAGGGGTGAGCAGTTCTTC.

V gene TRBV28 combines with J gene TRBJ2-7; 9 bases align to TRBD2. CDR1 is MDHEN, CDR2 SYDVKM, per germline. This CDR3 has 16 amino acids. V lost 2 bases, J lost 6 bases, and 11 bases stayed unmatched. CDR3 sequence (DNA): TGTGCCAGCAGTTTAGGGCTAGCGGGAACCGCCCGCGAGCAGTACTTC. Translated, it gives CASSLGLAGTAREQYF.

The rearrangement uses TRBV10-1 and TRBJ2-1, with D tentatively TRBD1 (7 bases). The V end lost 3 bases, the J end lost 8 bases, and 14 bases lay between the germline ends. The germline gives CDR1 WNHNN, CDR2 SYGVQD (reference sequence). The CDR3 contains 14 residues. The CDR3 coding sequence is TGCGCCAGCAGTGAAAGGCGGGACAGCGATGAGCAGTTCTTC. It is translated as CASSERRDSDEQFF.

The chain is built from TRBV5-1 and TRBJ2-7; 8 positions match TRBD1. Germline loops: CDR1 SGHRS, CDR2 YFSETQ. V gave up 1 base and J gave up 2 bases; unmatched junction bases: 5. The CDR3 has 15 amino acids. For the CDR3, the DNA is TGCGCCAGCAGCTTGAGAGGACAGGGTGCCTACGAGCAGTACTTC. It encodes CASSLRGQGAYEQYF.

CDR3 amino acids: CASRGTAPRGYEQYF. The CDR3 region has the DNA TGTGCCAGCAGGGGGACAGCTCCTCGCGGCTACGAGCAGTACTTC. This sequence joins TRBV6-4 and TRBJ2-7; 7 bases are a match to TRBD1. This CDR3 is built from 15 residues. Trimming removed 6 bases from V and 3 bases from J; junction bases left unmatched: 11. The germline gives CDR1 MRHNA, CDR2 SNTAGT.

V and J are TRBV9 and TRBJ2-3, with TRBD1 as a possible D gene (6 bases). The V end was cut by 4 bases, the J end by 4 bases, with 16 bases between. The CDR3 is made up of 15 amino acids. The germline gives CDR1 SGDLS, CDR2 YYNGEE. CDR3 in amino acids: CASSTGTVDPDTQYF. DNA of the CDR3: TGTGCCAGCAGCACAGGGACCGTAGACCCAGATACGCAGTATTTT.

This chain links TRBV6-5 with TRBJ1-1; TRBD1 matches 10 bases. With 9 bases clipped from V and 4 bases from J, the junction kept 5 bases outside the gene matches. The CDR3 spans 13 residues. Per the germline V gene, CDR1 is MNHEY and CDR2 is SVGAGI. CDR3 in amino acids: CASNRDRGTEAFF. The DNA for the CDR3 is TGTGCCAGTAACCGGGACAGGGGCACTGAAGCTTTCTTT.

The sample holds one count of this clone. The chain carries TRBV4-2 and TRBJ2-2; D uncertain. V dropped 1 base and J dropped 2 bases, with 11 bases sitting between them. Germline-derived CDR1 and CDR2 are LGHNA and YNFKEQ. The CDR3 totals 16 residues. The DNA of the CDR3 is TGTGCCAGCAGCCAAGGACCCCCCCCTAACACCGGGGAGCTGTTTTTT. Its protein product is CASSQGPPPNTGELFF.

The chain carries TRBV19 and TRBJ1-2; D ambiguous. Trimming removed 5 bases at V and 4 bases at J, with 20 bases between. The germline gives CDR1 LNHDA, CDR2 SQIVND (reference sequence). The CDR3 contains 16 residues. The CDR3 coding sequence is TGTGCCAGTAGTCGTACCTGGACCGCTGATACCTATGGCTACACCTTC. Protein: CASSRTWTADTYGYTF.

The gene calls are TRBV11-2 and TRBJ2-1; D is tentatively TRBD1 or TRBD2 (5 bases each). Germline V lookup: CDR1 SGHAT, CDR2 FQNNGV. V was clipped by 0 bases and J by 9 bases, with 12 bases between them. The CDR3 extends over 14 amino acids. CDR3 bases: TGTGCCAGCAGCTTAGATCGGGGCAGTGGTGAGCAGTTCTTC. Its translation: CASSLDRGSGEQFF.

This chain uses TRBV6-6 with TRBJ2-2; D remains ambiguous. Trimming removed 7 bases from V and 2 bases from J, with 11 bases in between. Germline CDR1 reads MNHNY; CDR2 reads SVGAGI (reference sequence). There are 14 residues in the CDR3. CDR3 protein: CASTRRDNTGELFF. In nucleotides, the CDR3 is TGTGCCAGCACGCGAAGGGATAACACCGGGGAGCTGTTTTTT.

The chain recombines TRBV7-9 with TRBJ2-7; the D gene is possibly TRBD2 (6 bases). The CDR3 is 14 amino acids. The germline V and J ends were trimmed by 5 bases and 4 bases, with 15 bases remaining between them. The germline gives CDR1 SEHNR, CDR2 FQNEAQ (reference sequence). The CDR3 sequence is CASSTLTSKYEQYF. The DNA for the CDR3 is TGTGCCAGCAGCACATTGACTAGTAAATACGAGCAGTACTTC.

CDR3 in DNA: TGCGCCAGCAGCCTAACGGCGGGAGGTGTCGGGGAGCTGTTTTTT. It encodes CASSLTAGGVGELFF. The chain couples TRBV5-1 to TRBJ2-2; TRBD2 matches 8 bases. Losses at the gene ends were 4 bases for V and 7 bases for J; bases not matched to a gene: 9. This CDR3 contains 15 residues. CDR1 SGHRS and CDR2 YFSETQ come from the germline V gene. Supplemented by reference TRBV5-1 and TRBJ2-2, the full variable domain reads KAGVTQTPRYLIKTRGQQVTLSCSPISGHRSVSWYQQTPGQGLQFLFEYFSETQRNKGNFPGRFSGRQFSNSRSEMNVSTLELGDSALYLCASSLTAGGVGELFFGEGSRLTVL.